The TCR beta chain described here comes from a study of T cell clonotyping in hematopoietic cell transplantation (dated by TCRdb to the early 2020s). A note on the overall study: In the study, roughly 140 blood samples were gathered from 30 to 40 consecutive transplant recipients and their related donors. Recruitment of patients ran from 2015 to early 2017, and follow-up continued until late 2020 or until death.

Comments on this clone: The antigen it binds to is not known. No clone much larger than this one lies a single base away; base qualities are absent.

The time point label here, explained by the study, means: 30 days after allo-HCT. Blood samples were obtained from recipients approximately 28 days before transplant and at days 30, 100 and 180 after transplant. Nuclei Lysis Solution was used to extract genomic DNA from fresh or cryopreserved unfractionated peripheral blood mononuclear cells. From the cysteine through the phenylalanine, the CDR3 covers 13 amino acids. Kept here is only the CDR3 DNA, which spans 39 bases and is read in frame from base 1. V loses 4 bases, J loses 11 bases, and the germline ends lie 15 bases apart. Based on the germline V gene, the CDR1 and CDR2 sequences are MDHEN and SYDVKM. TCR beta CDR3 regions were amplified from genomic DNA with the immunoSEQ assay, a bias-controlled multiplex PCR using V- and J-specific primers. A proprietary barcode and Illumina adapter sequences were added to the CDR3 amplicons in a second PCR step. An Illumina MiSeq instrument was used for sequencing of the CDR3 libraries. The paper's data handling went like this. Export and quality control were performed with immunoSEQ Analyzer 3.0, and downstream analyses were performed with R Bioconductor and Immunarch. Only productive rearrangements in the normalized downsampled data set went into calculating the repertoire metrics. Pathologically expanded clonotypes were defined as those larger than 5 templates in the normalized cohort. The Inverse Simpson Index served as the measure of repertoire diversity. To capture all clonotypes, the CMV-specificity analyses were run on the non-normalized data set. Drawn from immuneACCESS, this table holds only the in-frame rearrangements with V and J called that TCRdb kept. Clones are partly lost; checked studies trace under half to an unresolved V gene and leave the rest unexplained. That table is the source of V, J and clone size, and D and trimming were worked out from the DNA. The sample has 6,000 to 7,500 clones on record, 95% to 96% of them singletons. Roughly 0.47% of the sample is held by the ten biggest clonotypes.

The study at large found these results: After transplant, TCR diversity in recipients dropped, and pathologically expanded clonotypes increased progressively from day 30 to day 180. Recipient repertoires showed only a small fraction of overlap with donor repertoires, and over 97% appeared de novo at the given depth. Donor and pretransplant recipient Inverse Simpson Index values predicted broader posttransplant TCR repertoire diversity. The sample size was limited, and because cells were not sorted, the contributions of CD4 and CD8 repertoires could not be separated.

The rearranged chain carries TRBV28 and TRBJ1-5, with no confident D gene call. Sequenced here: PBMCs, sampled 30 days after allogeneic stem cell transplant. This clonotype was sampled from a male patient between 40 and 49 years old who had an allogeneic stem cell transplant from a related donor, so the T cells may come from the graft donor. Some clones in this sample may be carry-over from other donors' samples. The CDR3 here reads CASSSISVRAQHF. At the DNA level, the sequence is TGTGCCAGCAGTTCCATCTCCGTTCGCGCCCAGCATTTT.